The clone carrying this TCR beta chain has ten or more counts. Antigen specificity is unknown. Germline lookup yields CDR1 SGHRS and CDR2 YFSETQ. V shed 6 bases and J 5 bases; nucleotides not matched to a gene: 7. The CDR3 contains 14 residues. This entry comes from a study of CD8 T cells in ankylosing spondylitis. General study points: Reported data indicate significant enrichment of disease-linked clones within matched ankylosing spondylitis synovial fluid. Some of these motif variants have turned up before, in reports on reactive arthritis synovial fluid and blood. Blood from ankylosing spondylitis patients appeared to carry a characteristic eight-variant TCR beta motif.

Scientists made TCR beta libraries using quantitative 5'-RACE with molecular barcodes. Using its own MiXCR run on the 5' RACE reads, TCRdb lists one record per CDR3 protein. Of 150,000 to 200,000 distinct CDR3 sequences listed, about 16% are singletons. The receptor was derived from a male donor with ankylosing spondylitis or in good health (not recorded which). The chain links TRBV5-1 to TRBJ2-1, with 8 bases matching TRBD2. Sequenced input: blood, either unsorted or a sorted T cell fraction (not recorded which). The CDR3 here is CASIPGTRDNEQFF. In DNA form, the CDR3 reads TGCGCCAGCATCCCCGGGACTAGAGACAATGAGCAGTTCTTC.